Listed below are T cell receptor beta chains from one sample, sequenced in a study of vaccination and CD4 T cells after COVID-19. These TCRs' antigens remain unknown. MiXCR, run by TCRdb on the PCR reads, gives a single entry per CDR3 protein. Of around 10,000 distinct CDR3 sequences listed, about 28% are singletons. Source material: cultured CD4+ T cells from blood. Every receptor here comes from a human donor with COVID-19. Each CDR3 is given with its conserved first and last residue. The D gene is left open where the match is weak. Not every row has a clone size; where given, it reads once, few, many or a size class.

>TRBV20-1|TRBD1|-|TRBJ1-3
CSARAGQGALPTSGNTIYF
TGCAGTGCTAGAGCGGGACAGGGGGCCCTTCCCACCTCTGGAAACACCATATATTTT
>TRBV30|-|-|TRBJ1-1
CAWSALTEAFF
TGTGCCTGGAGTGCCCTTACTGAAGCTTTCTTT
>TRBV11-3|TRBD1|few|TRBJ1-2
CASSLTQGASTF
TGTGCCAGCAGCTTAACGCAGGGGGCATCCACCTTC
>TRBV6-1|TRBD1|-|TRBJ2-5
CASSGQGGTQYF
TGTGCCAGCAGTGGACAGGGTGGGACCCAGTACTTC
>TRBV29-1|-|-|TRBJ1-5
CSEGVQDIQPQHF
TGCAGCGAAGGTGTTCAAGACATTCAGCCCCAGCATTTT
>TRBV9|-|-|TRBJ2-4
CASSPPAKNIQYF
TGTGCCAGCAGCCCCCCGGCCAAAAACATTCAGTACTTC
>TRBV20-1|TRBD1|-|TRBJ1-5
CSARARGPFGNQSQHF
TGCAGTGCTAGAGCGAGGGGGCCTTTTGGCAATCAGTCCCAGCATTTT
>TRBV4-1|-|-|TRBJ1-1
CASSQSAAGLVGEAFF
TGCGCCAGCAGCCAATCGGCTGCAGGGTTGGTCGGTGAAGCTTTCTTT
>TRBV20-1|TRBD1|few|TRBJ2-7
CSAKTGPSYEQYF
TGCAGTGCTAAGACAGGGCCCTCCTACGAGCAGTACTTC
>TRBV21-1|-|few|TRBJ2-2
CASSNRDRGTGELFF
TGTGCCAGCAGCAACCGGGACAGGGGCACCGGGGAGCTGTTTTTT
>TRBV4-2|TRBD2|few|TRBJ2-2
CASSQAGLAGVTGELFF
TGTGCCAGCAGCCAAGCGGGACTAGCGGGGGTCACCGGGGAGCTGTTTTTT
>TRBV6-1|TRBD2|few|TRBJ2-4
CASSRTSGSAKNIQYF
TGTGCCAGCAGCCGAACTAGCGGATCAGCCAAAAACATTCAGTACTTC
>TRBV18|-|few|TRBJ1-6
CASSPMGRAKSSYNSPLHF
TGTGCCAGCTCACCAATGGGTCGCGCCAAGAGCTCCTATAATTCACCCCTCCACTTT
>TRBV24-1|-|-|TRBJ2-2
CATSGAGLGGTGELFF
TGTGCCACCAGCGGGGCAGGTTTGGGCGGCACCGGGGAGCTGTTTTTT
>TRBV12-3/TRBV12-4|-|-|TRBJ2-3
CASSTWVADTQYF
TGTGCCAGCAGTACCTGGGTAGCAGATACGCAGTATTTT
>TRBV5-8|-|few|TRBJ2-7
CASSFHRVSNYEQYF
TGTGCCAGCAGCTTCCACAGGGTTTCGAACTACGAGCAGTACTTC
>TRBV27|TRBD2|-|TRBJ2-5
CASSFFASGGTQETQYF
TGTGCCAGCAGTTTTTTCGCTAGCGGGGGGACGCAAGAGACCCAGTACTTC
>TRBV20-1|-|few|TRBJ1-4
CSADLGAGREKLFF
TGCAGTGCGGACCTCGGGGCAGGGAGGGAAAAACTGTTTTTT
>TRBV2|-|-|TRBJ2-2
CASRESFANTGELFF
TGTGCCAGCAGGGAGAGCTTCGCGAACACCGGGGAGCTGTTTTTT
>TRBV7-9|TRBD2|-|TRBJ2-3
CASKTVLAGGTDTQYF
TGTGCCAGCAAAACCGTATTAGCGGGGGGCACAGATACGCAGTATTTT
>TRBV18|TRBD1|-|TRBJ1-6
CASSSGQGSSPLHF
TGTGCCAGCTCCTCGGGACAGGGTAGTTCACCCCTCCACTTT
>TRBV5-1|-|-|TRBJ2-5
CASSLRGYEETQYF
TGCGCCAGCAGCCTCCGGGGTTACGAAGAGACCCAGTACTTC
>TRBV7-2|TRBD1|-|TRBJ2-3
CASSQGTGGASDTQYF
TGCGCCAGCAGCCAAGGGACAGGGGGTGCGTCAGATACGCAGTATTTT
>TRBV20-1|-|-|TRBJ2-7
CSAREGGGRLEQYF
TGCAGTGCTAGAGAGGGCGGGGGCCGTCTCGAGCAGTACTTC
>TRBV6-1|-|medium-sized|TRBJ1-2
CASTPLTGTLNYGYTF
TGTGCCAGCACTCCTCTGACCGGGACACTTAACTATGGCTACACCTTC
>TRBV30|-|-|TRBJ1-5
CAWGIGQPQHF
TGTGCCTGGGGAATCGGTCAGCCCCAGCATTTT
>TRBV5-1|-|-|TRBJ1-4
CASRSGERGTDKLFF
TGCGCCAGCAGATCCGGCGAGCGGGGGACTGATAAACTGTTTTTT
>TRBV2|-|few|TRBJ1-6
CASSVLGGTSPLHF
TGTGCCAGCAGTGTCTTAGGGGGAACGTCACCCCTCCACTTT
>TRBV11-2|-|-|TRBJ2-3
CASSLEGLRGDTQYF
TGTGCCAGCAGCTTAGAAGGCCTCCGGGGAGATACGCAGTATTTT
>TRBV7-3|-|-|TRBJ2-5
CASSFTGRLQETQYF
TGTGCCAGCAGTTTCACAGGACGGCTACAAGAGACCCAGTACTTC
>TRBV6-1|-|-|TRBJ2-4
CASRLPGTKNIQYF
TGTGCCAGCAGGTTACCCGGGACTAAAAACATTCAGTACTTC
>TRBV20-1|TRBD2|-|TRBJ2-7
CSASPRLAVYEQYF
TGCAGTGCTAGCCCCAGGCTAGCGGTATACGAGCAGTACTTC
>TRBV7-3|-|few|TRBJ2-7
CASSIPGTYEQYF
TGTGCCAGCAGTATACCTGGTACCTACGAGCAGTACTTC
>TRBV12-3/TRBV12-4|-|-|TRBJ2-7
CASRSRGGEQYF
TGTGCCAGCAGGTCCAGAGGAGGCGAGCAGTACTTC
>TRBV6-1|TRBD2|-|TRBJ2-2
CASSLVVRGGRSSGELFF
TGTGCCAGCAGCTTAGTCGTGCGGGGGGGCCGAAGTTCCGGGGAGCTGTTTTTT
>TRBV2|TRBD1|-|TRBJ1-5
CASKDRGTSSQPQHF
TGTGCCAGCAAGGACAGGGGCACGTCGAGTCAGCCCCAGCATTTT
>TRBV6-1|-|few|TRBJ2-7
CASSIGRGSSYEQYF
TGTGCCAGCAGTATAGGAAGGGGTAGCTCCTACGAGCAGTACTTC
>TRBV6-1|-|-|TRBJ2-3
CASAFGMDPRRDTQYF
TGTGCCAGCGCCTTCGGTATGGACCCAAGGCGCGATACGCAGTATTTT
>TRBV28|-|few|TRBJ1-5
CASSQTDSLGNQPQHF
TGTGCCAGCAGTCAAACCGACAGCCTAGGCAATCAGCCCCAGCATTTT